This TCR beta chain was sequenced for a study of T cells in Graves' hyperthyroidism and ophthalmopathy. This clonotype was found many times. CDR3 size: 13 residues. Trimming took 0 bases from V and 9 from J, leaving 14 bases between them. The V gene's germline CDR1 is GTSNPN and CDR2 SVGIG (reference sequence). RNA transcripts gave rise to amplified TCR beta CDR3 regions. RT-PCR in the first round (using the HTBI primer set) targeted the TCR CDR3. TCRdb redid the calling of the multiplex PCR reads with MiXCR, one entry per CDR3 protein. The sample records approximately 630,000 distinct CDR3 sequences, around 15% being singletons.

The V call is TRBV30, the J call TRBJ1-2; a possible D gene is TRBD1 (5 bases). The sequence was obtained from a woman in her 30s with Graves' hyperthyroidism. Sequencing was performed on blood. The CDR3 DNA sequence: TGTGCCTGGAGTGTACGGGGGTTGGGAAGCTACACCTTC. It translates to CAWSVRGLGSYTF. The complete variable domain, with remaining parts taken from reference TRBV30 and TRBJ1-2, reads SQTIHQWPATLVQPVGSPLSLECTVEGTSNPNLYWYRQAAGRGLQLLFYSVGIGQISSEVPQNLSASRPQDRQFILSSKKLLLSDSGFYLCAWSVRGLGSYTFGSGTRLTVV.